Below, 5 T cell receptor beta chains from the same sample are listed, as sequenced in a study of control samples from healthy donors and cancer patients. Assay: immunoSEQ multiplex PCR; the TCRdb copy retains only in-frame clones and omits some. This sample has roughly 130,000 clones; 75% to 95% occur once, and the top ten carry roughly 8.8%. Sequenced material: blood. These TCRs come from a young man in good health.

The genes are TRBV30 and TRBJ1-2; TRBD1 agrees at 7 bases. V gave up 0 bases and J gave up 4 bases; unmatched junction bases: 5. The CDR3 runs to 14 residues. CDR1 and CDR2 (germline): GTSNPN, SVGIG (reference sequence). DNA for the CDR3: TGTGCCTGGAGTGTAGGGGGCGGCGGCTATGGCTACACCTTC. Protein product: CAWSVGGGGYGYTF.

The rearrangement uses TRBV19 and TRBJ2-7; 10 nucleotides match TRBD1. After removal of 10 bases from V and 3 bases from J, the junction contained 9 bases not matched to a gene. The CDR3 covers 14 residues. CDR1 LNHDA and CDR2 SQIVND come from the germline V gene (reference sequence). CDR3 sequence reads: CATSTWTGGYEQYF. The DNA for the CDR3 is TGTGCCACAAGTACCTGGACAGGGGGCTACGAGCAGTACTTC. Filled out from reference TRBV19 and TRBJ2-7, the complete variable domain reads DGGITQSPKYLFRKEGQNVTLSCEQNLNHDAMYWYRQDPGQGLRLIYYSQIVNDFQKGDIAEGYSVSREKKESFPLTVTSAQKNPTAFYLCATSTWTGGYEQYFGPGTRLTVT.

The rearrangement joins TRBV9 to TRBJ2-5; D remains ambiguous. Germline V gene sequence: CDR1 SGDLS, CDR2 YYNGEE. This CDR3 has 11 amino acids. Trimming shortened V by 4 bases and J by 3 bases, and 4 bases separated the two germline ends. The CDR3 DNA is TGTGCCAGCAGCAGAGAAGAGACCCAGTACTTC. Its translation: CASSREETQYF.

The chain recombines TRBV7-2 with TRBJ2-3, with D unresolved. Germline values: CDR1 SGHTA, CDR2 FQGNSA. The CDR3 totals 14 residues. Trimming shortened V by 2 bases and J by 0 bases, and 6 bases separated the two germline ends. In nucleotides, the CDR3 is TGTGCCAGCAGCTTATTAGGGAGCACAGATACGCAGTATTTT. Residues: CASSLLGSTDTQYF.

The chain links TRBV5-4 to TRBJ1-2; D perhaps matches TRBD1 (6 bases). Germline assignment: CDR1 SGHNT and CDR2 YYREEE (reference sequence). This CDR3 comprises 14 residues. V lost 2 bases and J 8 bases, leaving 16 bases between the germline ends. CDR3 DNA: TGTGCCAGCAGCTTAGGGGCGGGGGCGCGAGGCTACACCTTC. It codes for CASSLGAGARGYTF.